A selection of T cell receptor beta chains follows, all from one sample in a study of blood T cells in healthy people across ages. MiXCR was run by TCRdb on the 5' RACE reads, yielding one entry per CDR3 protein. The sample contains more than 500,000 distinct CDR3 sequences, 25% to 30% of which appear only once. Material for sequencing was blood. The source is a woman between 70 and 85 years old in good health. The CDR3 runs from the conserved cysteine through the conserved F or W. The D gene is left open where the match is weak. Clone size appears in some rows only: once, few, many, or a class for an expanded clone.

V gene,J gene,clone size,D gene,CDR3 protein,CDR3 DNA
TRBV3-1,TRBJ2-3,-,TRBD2,CASSPGLAGAREYF,TGTGCCAGCAGCCCTGGACTAGCGGGGGCCCGGGAGTATTTT
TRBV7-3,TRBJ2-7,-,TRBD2,CASSIRAGAPEQYF,TGTGCTAGTTCAATCCGAGCGGGGGCACCTGAGCAGTACTTC
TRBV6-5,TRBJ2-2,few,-,CASSIPRGGELFF,TGTGCCAGCTCTATACCCCGTGGTGGGGAGCTGTTTTTT
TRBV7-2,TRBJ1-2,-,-,CANRFAGTPYGYTF,TGTGCCAACAGGTTCGCGGGGACCCCGTATGGCTACACCTTC
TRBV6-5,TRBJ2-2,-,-,CASSRAWGGTGELFF,TGTGCCAGCAGTCGTGCATGGGGAGGCACCGGGGAGCTGTTTTTT
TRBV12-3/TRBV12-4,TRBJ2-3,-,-,CASSPMGAVTDTQYF,TGTGCCAGCAGTCCCATGGGAGCGGTCACAGATACGCAGTATTTT
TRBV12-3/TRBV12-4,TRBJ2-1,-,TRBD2,CASTFPGTSVPREQFF,TGTGCCAGCACCTTCCCTGGGACTAGCGTTCCTAGGGAGCAGTTCTTC
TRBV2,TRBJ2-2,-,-,CASSVEGTGELFF,TGTGCCAGCAGTGTGGAGGGGACCGGGGAGCTGTTTTTT
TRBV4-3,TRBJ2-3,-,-,CASSQASGVGDTQYF,TGCGCCAGCAGCCAAGCTTCCGGGGTGGGAGATACGCAGTATTTT
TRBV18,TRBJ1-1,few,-,CASSPQVTTEAFF,TGTGCCAGCTCACCACAGGTAACTACTGAAGCTTTCTTT
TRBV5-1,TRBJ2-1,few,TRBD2,CASSLESAGGYNEQFF,TGCGCCAGCAGCTTGGAGTCAGCGGGGGGGTACAATGAGCAGTTCTTC
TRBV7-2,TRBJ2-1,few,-,CASSLTGGGAGNNEQFF,TGTGCCAGCAGCTTAACTGGGGGGGGCGCGGGAAACAATGAGCAGTTCTTC
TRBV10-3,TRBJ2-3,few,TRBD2,CAIRPGLENTDTQYF,TGTGCCATCAGGCCGGGACTAGAGAACACAGATACGCAGTATTTT
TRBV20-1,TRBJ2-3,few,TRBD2,CSARRGSTDTQYF,TGCAGTGCTAGGCGGGGGAGCACAGATACGCAGTATTTT
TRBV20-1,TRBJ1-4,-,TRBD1,CSARDWDRGREKLFF,TGCAGTGCTAGAGATTGGGACAGGGGGCGTGAAAAACTGTTTTTT
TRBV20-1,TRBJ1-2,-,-,CSARDLRISGYTF,TGCAGTGCTAGAGATTTAAGGATTAGTGGCTACACCTTC
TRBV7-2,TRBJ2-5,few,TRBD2,CASSLYTSGQETQYF,TGTGCCAGCAGCTTATATACTAGCGGACAAGAGACCCAGTACTTC
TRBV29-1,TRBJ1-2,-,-,CSVDRVSYGYTF,TGCAGCGTTGACAGGGTTTCCTATGGCTACACCTTC
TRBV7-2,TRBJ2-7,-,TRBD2,CASSLVTSGVYEQYF,TGTGCCAGCAGCTTAGTGACTAGCGGGGTCTACGAGCAGTACTTC
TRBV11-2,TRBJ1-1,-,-,CASSLSLGGNTEAFF,TGTGCCAGCAGCTTAAGTTTGGGAGGGAACACTGAAGCTTTCTTT
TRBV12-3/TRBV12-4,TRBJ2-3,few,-,CASSFYRGPSTDTQYF,TGTGCCAGCAGTTTTTACAGAGGGCCTAGCACAGATACGCAGTATTTT
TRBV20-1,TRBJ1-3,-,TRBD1,CSDSYRGGDTIYF,TGCAGTGATAGTTACAGGGGGGGGGACACCATATATTTT
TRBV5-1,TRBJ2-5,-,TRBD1,CASSSDPGQGGETQYF,TGCGCCAGCAGCTCGGACCCGGGACAGGGAGGGGAGACCCAGTACTTC
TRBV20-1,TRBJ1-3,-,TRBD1,CSAYGTGSGNTIYF,TGCAGTGCTTACGGGACAGGGTCTGGAAACACCATATATTTT
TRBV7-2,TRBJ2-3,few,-,CASSLLGGPTDTQYF,TGTGCCAGCTCCCTCCTGGGGGGGCCCACAGATACGCAGTATTTT
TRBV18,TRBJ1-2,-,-,CASSQQETASYYGYTF,TGTGCCAGCTCACAACAAGAGACAGCCTCATATTATGGCTACACCTTC
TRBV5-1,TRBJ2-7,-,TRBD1,CASSTGQERHEQYF,TGCGCCAGCAGCACCGGACAGGAGAGGCACGAGCAGTACTTC
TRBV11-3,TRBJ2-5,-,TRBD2,CASNSGEETQYF,TGTGCCAGCAATAGCGGGGAAGAGACCCAGTACTTC
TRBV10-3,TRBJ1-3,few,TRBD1,CAIREDRAGNTIYF,TGTGCCATCAGGGAAGACAGGGCTGGAAACACCATATATTTT
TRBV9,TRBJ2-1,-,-,CASSPSGPSYNEQFF,TGTGCCAGCAGCCCCTCGGGCCCCTCCTACAATGAGCAGTTCTTC
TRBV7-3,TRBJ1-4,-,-,CASSLKIPGAQETNEKLFF,TGTGCCAGCAGCTTAAAGATACCAGGGGCCCAAGAAACCAATGAAAAACTGTTTTTT
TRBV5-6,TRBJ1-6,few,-,CASSPDRAGSPLHF,TGTGCCAGCAGCCCAGACAGAGCCGGTTCACCCCTCCACTTT
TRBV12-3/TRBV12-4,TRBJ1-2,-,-,CASSPRGGGKGYTF,TGTGCCAGCAGCCCCCGGGGGGGCGGGAAGGGCTACACCTTC
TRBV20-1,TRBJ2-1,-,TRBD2,CSARSRLAGGQYEQFF,TGCAGTGCTAGATCAAGACTAGCGGGGGGGCAGTATGAGCAGTTCTTC
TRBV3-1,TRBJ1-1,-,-,CASSQGDTAEAFF,TGTGCCAGCAGCCAAGGAGACACCGCTGAAGCTTTCTTT
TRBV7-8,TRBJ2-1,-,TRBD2,CASSPSLAGGRREQFF,TGTGCCAGCAGCCCCTCCTTGGCGGGAGGGCGACGTGAGCAGTTCTTC
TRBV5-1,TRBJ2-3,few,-,CASSYVEGIADTQYF,TGCGCCAGCAGCTATGTGGAGGGTATCGCAGATACGCAGTATTTT
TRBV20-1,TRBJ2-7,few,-,CSASKRDTYEQYF,TGCAGTGCTAGTAAAAGGGATACCTACGAGCAGTACTTC
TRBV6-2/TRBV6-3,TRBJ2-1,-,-,CASSYPDEQFF,TGTGCCAGCAGTTATCCGGATGAGCAGTTCTTC
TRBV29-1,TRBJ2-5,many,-,CSVDFSPGETQYF,TGCAGCGTTGATTTTTCCCCAGGGGAGACCCAGTACTTC
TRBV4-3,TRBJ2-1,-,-,CASSQDPGGSMRYNEQFF,TGCGCCAGCAGCCAAGATCCCGGAGGATCTATGCGCTACAATGAGCAGTTCTTC
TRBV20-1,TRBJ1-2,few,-,CSARQLNPRRQEF,TGCAGTGCTAGACAGCTAAACCCCCGACGACAGGAGTTC
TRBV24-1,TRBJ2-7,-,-,CATSEQVSYEQYF,TGTGCCACCAGTGAACAGGTCTCCTACGAGCAGTACTTC
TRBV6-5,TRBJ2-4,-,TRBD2,CASSPRGGGPRDIQYF,TGTGCCAGCAGTCCCCGGGGGGGCGGACCCAGGGACATTCAGTACTTC
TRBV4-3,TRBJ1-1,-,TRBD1,CASSQTGTGRAEAFF,TGCGCCAGCAGCCAGACCGGGACAGGGCGCGCTGAAGCTTTCTTT
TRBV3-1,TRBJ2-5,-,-,CASSQTSGQAETQYF,TGTGCCAGCAGCCAAACCTCAGGCCAGGCAGAGACCCAGTACTTC
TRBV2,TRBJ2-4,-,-,CASSEVVGTIAKNIQYF,TGTGCCAGCAGTGAGGTAGTAGGAACCATAGCCAAAAACATTCAGTACTTC
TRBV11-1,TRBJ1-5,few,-,CAGILGGTERWPQHF,TGTGCCGGCATCCTAGGGGGTACCGAGCGTTGGCCCCAGCATTTT
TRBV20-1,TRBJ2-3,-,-,CSARGGHLITDTQYF,TGCAGTGCTAGAGGTGGACACCTAATCACAGATACGCAGTATTTT
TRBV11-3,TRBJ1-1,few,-,CASSPLARGFSGEAFF,TGTGCCAGCAGCCCCTTGGCCCGAGGATTTTCGGGTGAAGCTTTCTTT
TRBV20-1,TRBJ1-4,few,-,CSARDSRSDDEKLFF,TGCAGTGCTAGAGACAGCAGGTCGGATGATGAAAAACTGTTTTTT
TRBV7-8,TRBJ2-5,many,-,CASSFLQETQYF,TGTGCCAGCAGCTTCCTTCAAGAGACCCAGTACTTC
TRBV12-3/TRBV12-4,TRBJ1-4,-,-,CASSLGQAGGKLFF,TGTGCCAGCAGTTTAGGACAGGCCGGGGGAAAACTGTTTTTT